This TCR beta chain derives from a study of blood T cells in healthy people across ages. Study summary: There was about one barcoded beta molecule captured by template switching per two T cells.

The donors, aged roughly 6 to 90, were healthy Caucasians from Russia. Staff drew ten milliliters of peripheral blood from each donor. At least 6 micrograms of total RNA were extracted per sample. CDR1 is MNHEY, CDR2 SVGAGI, per germline. V was trimmed by 11 bases and J by 1 base, leaving 11 bases between them. CDR3 length: 12 amino acids. A second PCR, run for about 6 to 12 cycles, used a sample-barcoded 5' primer plus a J-beta primer mix. TCRdb itself ran the 5' RACE reads through MiXCR, one entry per CDR3 protein. Of under 1,000,000 distinct CDR3 sequences listed, around half were seen once; the top ten hold about a sixth.

This TCR was recovered from a man aged 80 or over in good health. Sequencing was done on a sample of blood. The chain links TRBV6-5 to TRBJ1-2; possibly TRBD1 for D (5 bases). CDR3 loop: CAAAGGNYGYTF. In DNA form, the CDR3 reads TGTGCCGCCGCGGGGGGTAACTATGGCTACACCTTC.